The next 25 T cell receptor beta chains were all read from a single sample in a study of cytomegalovirus exposure and HLA in healthy donors (dated by TCRdb to the late 2010s). The library was generated by the immunoSEQ multiplex PCR assay. A mixture of 60 forward primers for TCR Vbeta segments and 13 reverse primers for TCR Jbeta segments was used in the multiplex PCR. TCRdb obtained this table from immuneACCESS and retained in-frame rearrangements with V and J assigned. These tables miss some clones; where compared with another copy, unresolved V genes account for less than half of the shortfall, and the remainder is unexplained. The table for this sample lists 150,000 or so clones; around 85% of them were counted only once. In total, the top ten clones hold almost 9.5% of the sample. The sample comprised PBMCs. These receptors were collected from a young man in good health and CMV-seropositive.

The chain combines TRBV5-1 with TRBJ2-3, with TRBD2 matching 10 bases. From germline, CDR1 is SGHRS and CDR2 YFSETQ. The CDR3 runs 17 residues. Losses at the gene ends were 0 bases for V and 5 bases for J; bases not matched to a gene: 9. CDR3 nucleotide sequence: TGCGCCAGCAGCTTGGATCCAGCGGGGGGGCCAATAGATACGCAGTATTTT. Translation gives CASSLDPAGGPIDTQYF.

This chain uses TRBV18 with TRBJ2-1; 7 bases map to TRBD2. J gave up 3 bases and V 3 bases, and 11 bases lay outside the gene matches. Germline CDR1 is KGHSH and CDR2 is LQKENI. This CDR3 has 17 residues. CDR3 nucleotide sequence: TGTGCCAGCTCACCCAAAACCGGGACTACCAACTACAATGAGCAGTTCTTC. It encodes CASSPKTGTTNYNEQFF.

The chain combines TRBV12-5 with TRBJ2-7; no clear D. The CDR3 has 12 residues. Trimming pared 7 bases from V and 0 bases from J, leaving 7 bases between. CDR1 and CDR2 from the germline V gene are LGHNT and FRNRAP. CDR3 in amino acids: CASAVNSYEQYF. CDR3 DNA sequence: TGTGCTAGTGCAGTGAACTCCTACGAGCAGTACTTC. The full variable domain, completed using reference TRBV12-5 and TRBJ2-7, is DARVTQTPRHKVTEMGQEVTMRCQPILGHNTVFWYRQTMMQGLELLAYFRNRAPLDDSGMPKDRFSAEMPDATLATLKIQPSEPRDSAVYFCASAVNSYEQYFGPGTRLTVT.

The chain joins TRBV5-1 to TRBJ2-5; 7 bases match TRBD1. V gave up 4 bases and J gave up 4 bases; unmatched junction bases: 10. Germline V lookup: CDR1 SGHRS, CDR2 YFSETQ. The CDR3 is made up of 15 amino acids. In nucleotides, the CDR3 is TGCGCCAGCAGCGAAAACAGACAGGGAGCAGAGACCCAGTACTTC. Residues: CASSENRQGAETQYF.

The chain recombines TRBV7-8 with TRBJ2-5; D gene ambiguous. The CDR3 length is 14 residues. Deletions cut 2 bases from V and 3 bases from J, with 10 bases between. Germline CDR1 reads SGHVS; CDR2 reads FQNEAQ. CDR3 loop: CASSLQAQKETQYF. The CDR3 DNA follows: TGTGCCAGCAGCTTACAAGCGCAAAAAGAGACCCAGTACTTC.

The chain couples TRBV19 to TRBJ2-1, with 9 bases matching TRBD2. From germline, CDR1 is LNHDA and CDR2 SQIVND (reference sequence). CDR3 length equals 14 residues. V lost 5 bases to trimming and J lost 6 bases; unmatched junction nucleotides: 5. CDR3 sequence reads: CASSPGTSSNEQFF. CDR3 DNA: TGTGCCAGTAGTCCCGGGACTAGCAGCAATGAGCAGTTCTTC.

The CDR3 is CASSLYRGRETQYF. For the CDR3, the DNA is TGCGCCAGCAGCTTGTACAGGGGTCGGGAGACCCAGTACTTC. The chain combines TRBV5-1 with TRBJ2-5; 7 positions match TRBD1. Germline values: CDR1 SGHRS, CDR2 YFSETQ. The CDR3 extends over 14 amino acids. V was pared by 1 base and J by 5 bases, with 5 bases of the junction left unmatched.

The chain joins TRBV13 to TRBJ2-5; TRBD2 is a possible D gene (6 bases). The closer fit of TRBJ2-7 to the DNA end suggests the J call may be wrong. There are 13 residues in the CDR3. Germline V CDR1 and CDR2: PRHDT, FYEKMQ (reference sequence). The CDR3 is CASSLGGGVEQYF. CDR3 bases: TGTGCCAGCAGCTTAGGCGGAGGGGTCGAGCAGTACTTC.

In this sample, this clone turned up a few times. The rearrangement links TRBV2 to TRBJ1-1; D gene unclear. CDR3 size: 10 residues. Deletions cut 6 bases from V and 10 bases from J, with 9 bases between. Germline V gives CDR1 SNHLY, CDR2 FYNNEI. In nucleotides, the CDR3 is TGTGCCAGCAGGGGGAGGGCAGCTTTCTTT. Translation: CASRGRAAFF.

This rearrangement joins TRBV18 to TRBJ1-2; D ambiguous. Between the trimmed V and J ends, which lost 4 bases and 4 bases, there was a span of 22 bases. This CDR3 spans 17 amino acids. In germline, CDR1 is KGHSH, CDR2 LQKENI. The DNA for the CDR3 is TGTGCCAGCTCACTCAAAACGACGACTTTTGGTACCTATGGCTACACCTTC. Encoded protein: CASSLKTTTFGTYGYTF.

The V call is TRBV5-1, the J call TRBJ1-1; D possibly corresponds to TRBD1 (5 bases). Trimming shortened V by 4 bases and J by 0 bases, and 10 bases separated the two germline ends. There are 14 residues in the CDR3. CDR1 is SGHRS and CDR2 is YFSETQ in the germline V gene. CDR3 amino acids: CASSPGEMNTEAFF. In nucleotides, the CDR3 is TGCGCCAGCAGCCCGGGGGAGATGAACACTGAAGCTTTCTTT.

The chain couples TRBV19 to TRBJ1-4; D is unclear. The CDR3 runs 13 residues. V lost 3 bases, J lost 5 bases, and 7 bases lay in between. Looked up from germline, CDR1 is LNHDA and CDR2 is SQIVND (reference sequence). CDR3 loop: CASSIWANEKLFF. The CDR3 DNA reads as TGTGCCAGTAGTATCTGGGCGAATGAAAAACTGTTTTTT.

The V and J genes are TRBV12-5 and TRBJ1-1; maybe TRBD1 (5 bases). The V gene's germline CDR1 is LGHNT and CDR2 FRNRAP. CDR3 length: 14 amino acids. Trimming shortened V by 2 bases and J by 5 bases, and 12 bases separated the two germline ends. CDR3 nucleotide sequence: TGTGCTAGTGGTTTGACGGGAGGGGAGACTGAAGCTTTCTTT. Amino acid sequence: CASGLTGGETEAFF. The variable domain in full, with the rest retrieved from reference TRBV12-5 and TRBJ1-1, is DARVTQTPRHKVTEMGQEVTMRCQPILGHNTVFWYRQTMMQGLELLAYFRNRAPLDDSGMPKDRFSAEMPDATLATLKIQPSEPRDSAVYFCASGLTGGETEAFFGQGTRLTVV.

This rearrangement joins TRBV19 to TRBJ2-7; maybe TRBD1 (6 bases). The CDR3 consists of 14 residues. Germline V CDR1 and CDR2: LNHDA, SQIVND (reference sequence). With 3 bases removed from V and 2 bases from J, the gap between germline ends came to 11 bases. The DNA of the CDR3 is TGTGCCAGTAGTATGACAGGCGTAGCCTACGAGCAGTACTTC. Its translation is CASSMTGVAYEQYF.

The J gene is TRBJ1-5, the V gene TRBV4-3, with a possible D match to TRBD1 (5 bases). Germline V gene data show CDR1 as LGHNA and CDR2 as YSLEER. V was shortened by 0 bases and J by 3 bases, with 12 bases between the two germline ends. The CDR3 has 16 amino acids. As DNA, the CDR3 is TGCGCCAGCAGCCAAGATAGGGCAGGGATCAATCAGCCCCAGCATTTT. Translating it yields CASSQDRAGINQPQHF.

This clone was recorded only once. The rearrangement links TRBV7-3 to TRBJ2-2, with 7 bases fitting TRBD2. Trimming removed 0 bases from V and 1 base from J; junction bases left unmatched: 5. Germline CDR1 SGHTA, CDR2 FQGTGA. The CDR3 length is 17 residues. CDR3 protein: CASSLTRLAVNTGELFF. The CDR3, as DNA: TGTGCCAGCAGCTTAACGAGGCTAGCGGTGAACACCGGGGAGCTGTTTTTT.

As regards this clone: The DNA is left out, because the CDR3 cannot be placed on it with certainty; the CDR3 is given as TCRdb lists it. V and J are TRBV30 and TRBJ2-4; TRBD1, as called in the table, went unchecked against the DNA. Germline V gives CDR1 GTSNPN, CDR2 SVGIG (reference sequence). Both ends counted, the CDR3 spans 12 residues. CDR3 region: CAWSVGSGAQGF.

The CDR3 loop reads CASRVGAQETQYF. The DNA for the CDR3 is TGCGCCAGCAGGGTAGGGGCGCAAGAGACCCAGTACTTC. The J gene is TRBJ2-5, the V gene TRBV5-1, with D tentatively TRBD1 (5 bases). Germline lookup yields CDR1 SGHRS and CDR2 YFSETQ. There are 13 residues in the CDR3. Trimming pared 5 bases from V and 2 bases from J, leaving 10 bases between.

J is TRBJ1-2 and V is TRBV27; D is perhaps TRBD1 (5 bases). This CDR3 is built from 15 residues. V was clipped by 5 bases and J by 2 bases, with 15 bases between them. Germline CDR1 reads MNHEY; CDR2 reads SMNVEV (reference sequence). The CDR3 DNA is TGTGCCAGCAGTCCGGCCGAGCGACAGAACTATGGCTACACCTTC. This translates into CASSPAERQNYGYTF.

CDR3 residues: CASSSPPTSGRGDTQYF. The CDR3 bases are TGTGCCAGCAGCTCCCCCCCGACTAGCGGGCGGGGAGATACGCAGTATTTT. The rearrangement links TRBV7-8 to TRBJ2-3; TRBD2 agrees at 10 bases. CDR1 and CDR2 from the germline V gene are SGHVS and FQNEAQ. The CDR3 extends over 17 amino acids. V was pared by 4 bases and J by 5 bases, with 12 bases of the junction left unmatched.

The rearrangement links TRBV6-1 to TRBJ2-7; a weak D match, TRBD1 (5 bases). Between the trimmed V and J ends, which lost 4 bases and 1 base, there was a span of 8 bases. This CDR3 has 13 amino acids. Germline lookup yields CDR1 MNHNS and CDR2 SASEGT. For the CDR3, the DNA is TGTGCCAGCAGTGCAGGGTCTTCCTACGAGCAGTACTTC. It yields the protein CASSAGSSYEQYF.

The chain couples TRBV9 to TRBJ2-7; 7 bases line up with TRBD2. The CDR3 runs 12 residues. The V gene end was trimmed by 4 bases and the J gene end by 5 bases; junction bases not matched to a gene: 3. Germline V CDR1 and CDR2: SGDLS, YYNGEE. The chain's CDR3 is CASSLAGDEQYF. CDR3 coding DNA: TGTGCCAGCAGCTTGGCGGGGGACGAGCAGTACTTC.

This chain connects TRBV30 to TRBJ2-7, with D possibly TRBD2 on 6 matching bases. With 2 bases removed from V and 2 bases from J, the gap between germline ends came to 13 bases. Looked up from germline, CDR1 is GTSNPN and CDR2 is SVGIG (reference sequence). The CDR3 length is 14 residues. CDR3 protein: CAWSRGTTAYEQYF. CDR3 nucleotide sequence: TGTGCCTGGAGTCGCGGGACCACCGCCTACGAGCAGTACTTC.

Remarks on this clone: One junction end disagrees with the germline gene, perhaps due to a read error. The chain links TRBV7-9 to TRBJ2-2; D not resolved. This CDR3 is built from 12 residues. The germline gives CDR1 SEHNR, CDR2 FQNEAQ (reference sequence). CDR3 coding DNA: TGTTCCAGCAGCCGCGGCCCCGGGGAGCTGTTTTTT. Its protein product is CSSSRGPGELFF.

This clone was recorded a few times. This chain links TRBV18 with TRBJ2-7, with 8 bases matching TRBD2. CDR3 length: 15 residues. V lost 9 bases and J lost 1; bases outside the gene matches: 11. Germline V gives CDR1 KGHSH, CDR2 LQKENI. CDR3 coding DNA: TGTGCCAGTGTTCCGGGAGGGGAGCATTCCTACGAGCAGTACTTC. Its translation: CASVPGGEHSYEQYF.